A single sample gave rise to the 29 T cell receptor beta chains below, sequenced in a study of beta chain features in type 1 diabetes. Isolated RNA was reverse transcribed in full, so expressed TCRB transcripts were sequenced. The assay was immunoSEQ multiplex PCR, and TCRdb's table has in-frame clones only and misses some. The sample has around 190,000 clones; 13% are singletons. The specimen was central memory CD4+ T cells from blood. The receptors come from a woman between 18 and 29 years old in good health.

The V gene is TRBV19, the J gene TRBJ2-6; the D is unclear. Germline V gene lookup returns CDR1 LNHDA and CDR2 SQIVND (reference sequence). Trimming left V 7 bases short and J 0 bases short, with 4 bases between. This CDR3 region has 13 residues. CDR3 sequence reads: CASTHSGANVLTF. The CDR3 bases are TGTGCCAGTACCCACTCTGGGGCCAACGTCCTGACTTTC.

This clone was observed a few times. Written as DNA, the CDR3 is TGTGCCAGCAGTGAAATCGCTGGGCTTCACAATGAGCAGTTCTTC. Translated, it gives CASSEIAGLHNEQFF. This chain uses TRBV6-1 with TRBJ2-1; no firm D call. The length of the CDR3 is 15 residues. The germline V and J ends were trimmed by 2 bases and 5 bases, with 13 bases remaining between them. The germline V gene encodes CDR1 MNHNS and CDR2 SASEGT.

This clone has a handful of counts. The J gene is TRBJ1-1, the V gene TRBV12-5, with a possible D match to TRBD1 (5 bases). The V end lost 7 bases, the J end lost 4 bases, and 19 bases lay between the germline ends. CDR3 length: 15 amino acids. The germline CDR1 and CDR2 sequences are LGHNT and FRNRAP. The CDR3 DNA sequence: TGTGCTAGTGTCCCGGGGGAGCAGCTGACCACTGAAGCTTTCTTT. Translated, it gives CASVPGEQLTTEAFF.

This clone was picked up a small number of times. The rearrangement uses TRBV29-1 and TRBJ2-4, with 8 bases aligning to TRBD1. Germline-derived CDR1 and CDR2 are SQVTM and ANQGSEA. V lost 6 bases, J lost 9 bases, and 13 bases stayed unmatched. The CDR3 covers 14 residues. In DNA, the CDR3 is TGCAGCGTAGGCCCCGGACAGGGTGGAAGCATTCAGTACTTC. Translating it yields CSVGPGQGGSIQYF. The entire variable domain, with the rest obtained from reference TRBV29-1 and TRBJ2-4, is as follows: SAVISQKPSRDICQRGTSLTIQCQVDSQVTMMFWYRQQPGQSLTLIATANQGSEATYESGFVIDKFPISRPNLTFSTLTVSNMSPEDSSIYLCSVGPGQGGSIQYFGAGTRLSVL.

This clone has a handful of counts. The genes are TRBV5-1 and TRBJ1-2, with 12 nucleotides matching TRBD1. The CDR3 is made up of 16 amino acids. CDR1 SGHRS and CDR2 YFSETQ come from the germline V gene. V shed 0 bases, J shed 8 bases, and the junction held 8 bases outside the gene matches. The CDR3 region has the DNA TGCGCCAGCAGCTTGGATCCGGGACAGGGGGCTAAAGGCTACACCTTC. It encodes CASSLDPGQGAKGYTF.

The chain links TRBV28 to TRBJ2-7, with D possibly matching TRBD2 (9 bases). CDR3 length: 14 residues. V dropped 5 bases and J dropped 6 bases, with 17 bases sitting between them. Germline-derived CDR1 and CDR2 are MDHEN and SYDVKM. CDR3 in amino acids: CASSSPSGTGEQYF. CDR3 coding DNA: TGTGCCAGCAGTAGCCCTAGCGGGACAGGCGAGCAGTACTTC.

This clone came up a few times. The chain has TRBV11-2 and TRBJ2-7; D remains unclear. CDR1 is SGHAT, CDR2 FQNNGV, per germline. The CDR3 sequence is 14 residues long. Trimming removed 0 bases from V and 4 bases from J, with 10 bases in between. The CDR3 here is CASSLDRLRYEQYF. CDR3 coding DNA: TGTGCCAGCAGCTTAGACAGGCTTAGATACGAGCAGTACTTC.

This clone has a count of ten or more. The chain uses TRBV23-1 and TRBJ2-1, with TRBD2 matching over 8 bases. TRBV23-1 is an open reading frame, and its role is uncertain. The CDR3 is 17 residues long. V trimming: 6 bases; J trimming: 8 bases; junction bases outside the gene matches: 18. The CDR3: CASSPGGRVCVIDEQFF. The DNA of the CDR3 is TGCGCCAGCAGCCCGGGGGGGAGGGTTTGCGTTATCGATGAGCAGTTCTTC.

On this clone itself: This CDR3 is also generated by other DNA sequences in the sample. The chain carries TRBV25-1 and TRBJ2-7; 8 bases agree with TRBD1. Germline CDR1 is MGHDK and CDR2 is SYGVNS. There are 15 residues in the CDR3. Trimming at V came to 2 bases and at J to 5 bases, leaving 8 bases not matched to a gene. Here the CDR3 reads CASSEPGQGSDEQYF. CDR3 coding DNA: TGTGCCAGCAGTGAACCCGGACAGGGATCTGACGAGCAGTACTTC.

This clone was counted only a few times. This sequence joins TRBV14 and TRBJ2-1; possibly TRBD1 for D (5 bases). With 0 bases removed from V and 8 bases from J, the gap between germline ends came to 14 bases. In germline, CDR1 is SGHDN, CDR2 FVKESK. This CDR3 region has 15 residues. CDR3 loop: CASSQEGRQFDEQFF. The CDR3 DNA reads TGTGCCAGCAGCCAAGAGGGGCGACAGTTTGATGAGCAGTTCTTC.

The chain links TRBV27 to TRBJ2-1; D unresolved. The V end was cut by 2 bases, the J end by 2 bases, with 10 bases between. CDR1 MNHEY and CDR2 SMNVEV come from the germline V gene (reference sequence). The CDR3 is 15 residues long. The CDR3 loop reads CASSLRQATYNEQFF. CDR3 sequence (DNA): TGTGCCAGCAGTTTAAGGCAGGCTACCTACAATGAGCAGTTCTTC.

The chain employs TRBV7-9 and TRBJ2-7; 7 nucleotides line up with TRBD1. V gave up 1 base and J gave up 4 bases; unmatched junction bases: 10. Germline values: CDR1 SEHNR, CDR2 FQNEAQ (reference sequence). CDR3 length equals 16 residues. This CDR3 is CASSLGFTGDSYEQYF. The CDR3 bases are TGTGCCAGCAGCTTAGGGTTTACAGGGGACAGTTACGAGCAGTACTTC.

This clone was observed a few times. CDR3 sequence: CSGRRGSTDTQYF. In nucleotides, the CDR3 is TGCAGCGGGAGACGCGGATCCACAGATACGCAGTATTTT. The V gene is TRBV29-1, the J gene TRBJ2-3; D is undetermined. Trimming removed 7 bases from V and 2 bases from J, with 13 bases in between. The CDR3 is 13 residues long. CDR1 and CDR2 from the germline V gene are SQVTM and ANQGSEA.

Only a few counts were recorded for this clone. V is TRBV6-6 and J is TRBJ2-7; TRBD1 matches 8 bases. There are 14 residues in the CDR3. CDR1 and CDR2 from the germline V gene are MNHNY and SVGAGI (reference sequence). Losses at the gene ends were 9 bases for V and 3 bases for J; bases not matched to a gene: 10. The CDR3: CASSHGQGFYEQYF. CDR3 nucleotides: TGTGCCAGTTCGCATGGACAGGGCTTCTACGAGCAGTACTTC.

This rearrangement joins TRBV7-2 to TRBJ2-5, with D maybe TRBD2 (6 bases). Germline V gene lookup returns CDR1 SGHTA and CDR2 FQGNSA. V was cut by 4 bases and J by 2 bases, with 11 bases left in between. This CDR3 contains 14 residues. The DNA for the CDR3 is TGTGCCAGCAGCTCCGGGACTCGTCAAGAGACCCAGTACTTC. Translated, it gives CASSSGTRQETQYF.

This clone was seen a handful of times. This chain uses TRBV7-2 with TRBJ2-3; D may be TRBD2 (5 bases). In germline, CDR1 is SGHTA, CDR2 FQGNSA. Trimming took off 5 bases at V and 4 bases at J, with 13 bases between the two ends. The length of the CDR3 is 14 residues. CDR3 sequence reads: CASSLMGAADTQYF. As DNA, the CDR3 is TGTGCCAGCAGCCTGATGGGAGCGGCAGATACGCAGTATTTT.

This clone was seen a few times. V and J are TRBV5-1 and TRBJ2-3; 7 bases align to TRBD2. The CDR3 extends over 15 amino acids. Losses at the gene ends were 4 bases for V and 4 bases for J; bases not matched to a gene: 9. Germline CDR1 is SGHRS and CDR2 is YFSETQ. The CDR3 sequence: CASSRLAAKSDTQYF. DNA for the CDR3: TGCGCCAGCAGCCGCCTAGCGGCAAAATCAGATACGCAGTATTTT.

This clone was detected only a few times. The chain joins TRBV28 to TRBJ1-1; D uncertain. The length of the CDR3 is 12 residues. Trimming took off 7 bases at V and 1 base at J, with 7 bases between the two ends. Germline assignment: CDR1 MDHEN and CDR2 SYDVKM. The CDR3 nucleotides are TGTGCCAGCAATTACAGGAACACTGAAGCTTTCTTT. Amino acids: CASNYRNTEAFF.

The table lists this clone with a few counts. The rearrangement uses TRBV4-1 and TRBJ1-5; 9 nucleotides agree with TRBD1. The CDR3 runs to 16 residues. Germline values: CDR1 MGHRA, CDR2 YSYEKL. V dropped 4 bases and J dropped 7; count of bases not matched to a gene: 11. The CDR3 bases are TGCGCCAGCAGCCTTGGTACGGGACAGGGATACCAGCCCCAGCATTTT. Encoded protein: CASSLGTGQGYQPQHF.

The rearrangement joins TRBV28 to TRBJ2-6; 7 bases map to TRBD2. CDR3 length: 17 amino acids. Germline V gene lookup returns CDR1 MDHEN and CDR2 SYDVKM. Trimming cost V 3 bases and J 3 bases; bases outside gene matches: 8. The CDR3, as DNA: TGTGCCAGCAGTTTCCGGGGGGTCAGGGATGGGGCCAACGTCCTGACTTTC. It yields the protein CASSFRGVRDGANVLTF.

In its sample, this clone was seen a few times. The chain joins TRBV29-1 to TRBJ1-1; a possible D gene is TRBD1 (6 bases). Germline-derived CDR1 and CDR2 are SQVTM and ANQGSEA. CDR3 length: 14 residues. V was clipped by 4 bases and J by 0 bases, with 12 bases between them. In DNA, the CDR3 is TGCAGCGTTGGGGCCGGACAGATGAACACTGAAGCTTTCTTT. Protein: CSVGAGQMNTEAFF.

This clone has a handful of counts. This chain uses TRBV30 with TRBJ2-1; D perhaps matches TRBD2 (6 bases). Trimming removed 4 bases at V and 6 bases at J, with 13 bases between. The CDR3 contains 13 residues. CDR1 GTSNPN and CDR2 SVGIG come from the germline V gene (reference sequence). The CDR3 DNA reads as TGTGCCTGGAATGTTGGGGAGGTCAATGAGCAGTTCTTC. Amino acids: CAWNVGEVNEQFF. Complete variable domain (other parts from reference TRBV30 and TRBJ2-1): SQTIHQWPATLVQPVGSPLSLECTVEGTSNPNLYWYRQAAGRGLQLLFYSVGIGQISSEVPQNLSASRPQDRQFILSSKKLLLSDSGFYLCAWNVGEVNEQFFGPGTRLTVL.

This clone showed up just a few times. The chain recombines TRBV5-1 with TRBJ2-1; 8 bases map to TRBD1. CDR1 is SGHRS and CDR2 is YFSETQ in the germline V gene. The trim removed 5 bases at V and 5 bases at J, leaving 6 bases unmatched. This CDR3 is built from 14 residues. Here the CDR3 reads CASRLQGENNEQFF. DNA of the CDR3: TGCGCCAGCAGGTTACAGGGGGAAAACAATGAGCAGTTCTTC.

The sample holds a few counts of this clone. The V gene is TRBV5-1, the J gene TRBJ2-7, with a tentative D call TRBD2 (6 bases). CDR1 is SGHRS and CDR2 is YFSETQ in the germline V gene. The CDR3 contains 14 residues. V lost 4 bases and J 6 bases, leaving 17 bases between the germline ends. The CDR3 coding sequence is TGCGCCAGCAGCCGCGGGCTGACGGAGGGCGAGCAGTACTTC. Translated, it gives CASSRGLTEGEQYF.

The chain couples TRBV5-1 to TRBJ2-1; 8 nucleotides line up with TRBD2. Looked up from germline, CDR1 is SGHRS and CDR2 is YFSETQ. Trimming cost V 0 bases and J 2 bases; bases outside gene matches: 4. CDR3 length: 16 amino acids. The CDR3 DNA is TGCGCCAGCAGCTTGGATCCGGGAGGGGCCTACAATGAGCAGTTCTTC. It codes for CASSLDPGGAYNEQFF.

V and J are TRBV28 and TRBJ1-5; 8 bases agree with TRBD1. The CDR3 is 14 amino acids. From germline, CDR1 is MDHEN and CDR2 SYDVKM. V shed 5 bases, J shed 6 bases, and the junction held 6 bases outside the gene matches. CDR3 DNA sequence: TGTGCCAGCAGTCTGACAGGGGTGGGTCAGCCCCAGCATTTT. Amino acid sequence: CASSLTGVGQPQHF.

This rearrangement joins TRBV7-9 to TRBJ2-1; TRBD1 is a possible D gene (7 bases). V was pared by 9 bases and J by 7 bases, with 22 bases between. This CDR3 region has 15 residues. In germline, CDR1 is SEHNR, CDR2 FQNEAQ (reference sequence). The CDR3 DNA follows: TGTGCCAGTGGCGCAGGGGGAGGAATTAGGAATGAGCAGTTCTTC. This sequence encodes CASGAGGGIRNEQFF.

This rearrangement joins TRBV19 to TRBJ2-1; possible D gene TRBD2, 6 bases. CDR1 is LNHDA, CDR2 SQIVND, per germline (reference sequence). Trimming removed 0 bases from V and 9 bases from J, with 12 bases in between. The CDR3 length is 14 residues. CDR3 residues: CASSIESGVLEQFF. For the CDR3, the DNA is TGTGCCAGTAGTATAGAGTCGGGAGTTCTTGAGCAGTTCTTC.

With respect to this clone: This CDR3 is also generated by other DNA sequences in the sample. The chain links TRBV7-9 to TRBJ2-3; 9 bases are shared with TRBD2. J was trimmed by 1 base and V by 1 base; bases with no gene match: 3. This CDR3 comprises 16 residues. Germline-derived CDR1 and CDR2 are SEHNR and FQNEAQ (reference sequence). CDR3 DNA: TGTGCCAGCAGCTTAGATCTAGCGGGGCGCACAGATACGCAGTATTTT. The encoded protein is CASSLDLAGRTDTQYF.